This record covers a single T cell receptor (beta chain). What it binds is not known. CDR1 SGHVS and CDR2 FQNEAQ come from the germline V gene. The CDR3 consists of 13 residues. These data belong to a study of CD8+CD57+ T cells in acquired aplastic anemia. Overall study context: Yields of DNA that came from sorted CD4+ and CD8+ cells averaged approximately 3.5 ug. Study-level results: CD8+ Simpson's diversity in patients was not significantly different from that in controls.

The authors sequenced patients whose flow cytometry had shown CD8+CD57+ cell expansion. Blood came from patients not yet given any therapy. CDR3 and TCR beta VDJ profiling relied on a genomic DNA template. MiXCR was run by TCRdb on the reads, yielding one entry per CDR3 protein. The sample lists 270,000 or so distinct CDR3 sequences, less than 85% occurring once. Material for sequencing was sorted CD4+, CD8+, or CD8+CD57+ T cells (not recorded which) from PBMCs. This sequence joins TRBV7-8 and TRBJ2-3, with D unresolved. The end of the DNA is better explained by TRBJ1-5, so the J call may be wrong. This TCR was sampled from a human donor with aplastic anemia. CDR3 sequence (DNA): TGTGCCAGCAGCTTAGCGGGAGGAGATAATCAGCATTTT. Translation: CASSLAGGDNQHF.